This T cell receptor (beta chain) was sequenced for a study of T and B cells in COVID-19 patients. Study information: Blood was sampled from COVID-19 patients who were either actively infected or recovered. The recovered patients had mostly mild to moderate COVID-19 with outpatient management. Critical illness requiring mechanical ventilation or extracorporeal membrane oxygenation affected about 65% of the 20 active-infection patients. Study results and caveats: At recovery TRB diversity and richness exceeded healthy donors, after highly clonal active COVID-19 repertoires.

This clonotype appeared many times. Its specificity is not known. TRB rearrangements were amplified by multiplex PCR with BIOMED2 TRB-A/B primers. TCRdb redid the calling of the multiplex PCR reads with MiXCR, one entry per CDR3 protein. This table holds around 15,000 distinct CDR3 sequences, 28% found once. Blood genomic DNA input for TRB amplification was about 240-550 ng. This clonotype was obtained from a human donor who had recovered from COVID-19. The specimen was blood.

CDR3 bases: TGTGCCAGCAGGTTGACTAGCGGGGCCGTAGATACGCAGTATTTT. The encoded protein is CASRLTSGAVDTQYF. The chain combines TRBV12-3 or TRBV12-4 with TRBJ2-3; 11 positions agree with TRBD2. CDR3 size: 15 residues. V shed 6 bases, J shed 5 bases, and the junction held 7 bases outside the gene matches.